This T cell receptor beta chain was captured in a study of CD8+ T cells in alopecia areata. About the study: Treated patients took oral tofacitinib at 5 to 10 mg twice daily.

Study-level points and caveats: It was observed that many expanded lesional clones persisted in scalp and blood during tofacitinib.

This sample's treatment: oral pan-JAK inhibitor, 5-10 mg twice daily. This CDR3 spans 15 amino acids. The V segment lost 5 bases and the J segment 2 bases; nucleotides outside the gene matches: 6. Germline V gene lookup returns CDR1 MNHEY and CDR2 SVGAGI. Sequencing relied on a cDNA template that was reverse transcribed from extracted RNA. Only in-frame clones appear in the TCRdb table, and some are missing; sequencing was by immunoSEQ multiplex PCR. The sample has about 210,000 clones, under 60% seen once; the top ten hold 1.5% to 2%. This clone was detected many times. Its antigen is still unknown. This clonotype was obtained from a human donor with alopecia areata. The chain is built from TRBV6-5 and TRBJ2-3, with 8 bases fitting TRBD2. The sample was CD4+ T cells sorted from blood, taken at week 4, from a patient treated with tofacitinib. For the CDR3, the DNA is TGTGCCAGCAGTCACCTAGCGGGCGCCACAGATACGCAGTATTTT. This codes for CASSHLAGATDTQYF.